These 17 T cell receptor beta chains share one sample of origin, sequenced in a study of OX40 agonist ivuxolimab in advanced cancers. Here immunoSEQ multiplex PCR was the method, and the copy in TCRdb shows in-frame clones only, minus some. Of approximately 100,000 clones listed, around 90% are singletons. This material consisted of CD4+ or CD8+ T cells sorted from blood, taken in a trial of the OX40 agonist ivuxolimab. Receptors were obtained from an adult with an advanced solid tumor such as melanoma, head and neck, liver or kidney cancer.

The genes are TRBV6-4 and TRBJ2-1; 8 positions agree with TRBD2. The V segment lost 10 bases and the J segment 5 bases; nucleotides outside the gene matches: 10. The CDR3 is 14 residues long. Looked up from germline, CDR1 is MRHNA and CDR2 is SNTAGT. For the CDR3, the DNA is TGTGCCACCCGGGGGGCGGGGGGCGACAATGAGCAGTTCTTC. Protein: CATRGAGGDNEQFF.

V and J are TRBV4-1 and TRBJ1-1; the D is unclear. The V and J ends lost 0 bases and 2 bases respectively, with 10 bases between them. The CDR3 runs 15 residues. The V gene's germline CDR1 is MGHRA and CDR2 YSYEKL. This CDR3 is CASSQDLPGNTEAFF. The CDR3, as DNA: TGCGCCAGCAGCCAAGATCTGCCGGGAAACACTGAAGCTTTCTTT.

This chain connects TRBV7-8 to TRBJ1-5, with TRBD1 identical over 7 bases. The CDR3 consists of 17 residues. J gave up 4 bases and V 0 bases, and 9 bases lay outside the gene matches. Germline values: CDR1 SGHVS, CDR2 FQNEAQ. The CDR3 protein is CASSLALDRRVNQPQHF. Here the CDR3 DNA reads TGTGCCAGCAGCTTAGCCTTGGACAGGCGGGTAAATCAGCCCCAGCATTTT.

V gene TRBV7-2 combines with J gene TRBJ2-1; D gene uncertain. Germline CDR1 is SGHTA and CDR2 is FQGNSA. The CDR3 sequence is 13 residues long. The V end lost 2 bases, the J end lost 6 bases, and 8 bases lay between the germline ends. The CDR3 DNA reads TGTGCCAGCAGCTTAAATAAGGCCAATGAGCAGTTCTTC. It specifies CASSLNKANEQFF.

This clone has more than one count but fewer than ten. This rearrangement joins TRBV10-3 to TRBJ1-2; no reliable D call. The germline gives CDR1 ENHRY, CDR2 SYGVKD. The V and J ends lost 0 bases and 4 bases respectively, with 9 bases between them. There are 14 residues in the CDR3. CDR3 residues: CAISESGDSYGYTF. CDR3 in DNA: TGTGCCATCAGTGAGTCCGGGGATAGCTATGGCTACACCTTC.

The chain joins TRBV7-2 to TRBJ2-5; 7 bases are shared with TRBD1. The CDR3 has 15 residues. Looked up from germline, CDR1 is SGHTA and CDR2 is FQGNSA. Trimming cost V 1 base and J 5 bases; bases outside gene matches: 7. The CDR3 here is CASSLDGRGGETQYF. The CDR3 coding sequence is TGTGCCAGCAGCTTAGATGGCCGAGGGGGCGAGACCCAGTACTTC.

This chain links TRBV10-2 with TRBJ2-1; TRBD1 aligns across 9 bases. V dropped 10 bases and J dropped 7; count of bases not matched to a gene: 11. The CDR3 runs to 14 residues. Germline V lookup: CDR1 WSHSY, CDR2 SAAADI. The CDR3 region has the DNA TGCGCCACGGAACAGGGGGCGATGGGGAATGAGCAGTTCTTC. The encoded protein is CATEQGAMGNEQFF.

The rearrangement uses TRBV18 and TRBJ1-5; D gene ambiguous. CDR3 length: 15 amino acids. CDR1 is KGHSH, CDR2 LQKENI, per germline. V was clipped by 6 bases and J by 0 bases, with 12 bases between them. This CDR3 reads CASSQGIYSNQPQHF. CDR3 DNA: TGTGCCAGCTCTCAAGGGATATATAGCAATCAGCCCCAGCATTTT.

The rearrangement uses TRBV19 and TRBJ2-3; D is perhaps TRBD2 (6 bases). The length of the CDR3 is 13 residues. Trimming shortened V by 6 bases and J by 2 bases, and 9 bases separated the two germline ends. The germline CDR1 and CDR2 sequences are LNHDA and SQIVND (reference sequence). The CDR3 loop reads CASSWGVTDTQYF. The CDR3 DNA reads TGTGCCAGTAGCTGGGGGGTCACAGATACGCAGTATTTT.

This rearrangement joins TRBV5-6 to TRBJ2-7, with D hard to call. V gave up 0 bases and J gave up 6 bases, with 13 bases separating them. The CDR3 has 14 amino acids. Per germline, CDR1 SGHDT and CDR2 YYEEEE. The CDR3 here is CASSLGSPWSEQYF. In DNA, the CDR3 is TGTGCCAGCAGCTTGGGGTCCCCTTGGTCCGAGCAGTACTTC.

This chain connects TRBV5-1 to TRBJ1-2; D unresolved. This CDR3 is built from 15 residues. Trimming removed 0 bases at V and 7 bases at J, with 16 bases between. Looked up from germline, CDR1 is SGHRS and CDR2 is YFSETQ. CDR3 loop: CASSLEADNSPGYTF. The CDR3 nucleotides are TGCGCCAGCAGCTTGGAGGCAGATAATAGCCCTGGCTACACCTTC.

This clone occurred a few times. The chain joins TRBV2 to TRBJ2-1, with D hard to call. Germline-derived CDR1 and CDR2 are SNHLY and FYNNEI. Deletions cut 4 bases from V and 8 bases from J, with 6 bases between. This CDR3 has 11 amino acids. The CDR3 protein is CASSGEDEQFF. In DNA form, the CDR3 reads TGTGCCAGCAGTGGCGAGGATGAGCAGTTCTTC.

V is TRBV7-8 and J is TRBJ1-5, with D maybe TRBD1 (5 bases). The CDR3 extends over 14 amino acids. Trimming took 1 base from V and 6 from J, leaving 10 bases between them. Germline-derived CDR1 and CDR2 are SGHVS and FQNEAQ. In DNA form, the CDR3 reads TGTGCCAGCAGCTTAGTCAGGGATGCTCAGCCCCAGCATTTT. It yields the protein CASSLVRDAQPQHF.

V gene TRBV7-7 combines with J gene TRBJ2-5, with 7 bases identical to TRBD1. Germline-derived CDR1 and CDR2 are SSHAT and FNYEAQ (reference sequence). V shed 2 bases, J shed 4 bases, and the junction held 4 bases outside the gene matches. The CDR3 runs 14 residues. CDR3 protein: CASSLQPGGETQYF. The CDR3 coding sequence is TGTGCCAGCAGCTTACAGCCAGGGGGAGAGACCCAGTACTTC.

The chain is built from TRBV19 and TRBJ1-5; perhaps TRBD1 as D (5 bases). The CDR3 has 15 amino acids. Trimming took off 0 bases at V and 11 bases at J, with 17 bases between the two ends. CDR1 and CDR2 (germline): LNHDA, SQIVND (reference sequence). CDR3 sequence reads: CASSIDQQGFMAQHF. In DNA form, the CDR3 reads TGTGCCAGTAGTATAGATCAGCAGGGTTTCATGGCCCAGCATTTT.

This chain uses TRBV6-6 with TRBJ1-5; D gene uncertain. Per the germline V gene, CDR1 is MNHNY and CDR2 is SVGAGI (reference sequence). CDR3 size: 14 residues. The germline V and J ends were trimmed by 0 bases and 0 bases, with 3 bases remaining between them. As DNA, the CDR3 is TGTGCCAGCAGTTACTCTAATAGCAATCAGCCCCAGCATTTT. Its translation is CASSYSNSNQPQHF.

The gene calls are TRBV25-1 and TRBJ1-2; D is perhaps TRBD1 (6 bases). Germline V gives CDR1 MGHDK, CDR2 SYGVNS. Deletions cut 4 bases from V and 4 bases from J, with 16 bases between. The CDR3 consists of 15 residues. DNA for the CDR3: TGTGCCAGCAGTGTGGGGACAAATTCCGGCTATGGCTACACCTTC. It encodes CASSVGTNSGYGYTF.